The clone carrying this T cell receptor (beta chain) was detected only a few times. The target antigen is unknown. The sample belongs to a study of CD8+ T cells in alopecia areata. For the study at large: Among treated patients, severity was scored by affected scalp area percentage. Broader study findings: Links between baseline CD8+ expansion and response need larger treated cohorts.

It was cDNA, reverse transcribed from extracted RNA, that served as the sequencing template. Measured with immunoSEQ multiplex PCR; TCRdb has only the in-frame clones, and not every one. Altogether 190,000 or so clones are present, 58% being singletons, with the ten largest covering under 7%. The length of the CDR3 is 16 residues. Germline lookup yields CDR1 LNHNV and CDR2 YYDKDF (reference sequence). V was clipped by 0 bases and J by 7 bases, with 16 bases between them. Described treatment: oral pan-JAK inhibitor, 5-10 mg twice daily. The V gene is TRBV15, the J gene TRBJ2-1, with no clear D. The clonotype comes from a human donor with alopecia areata. This specimen consisted of CD4+ T cells sorted from blood, obtained at week 24, from a patient treated with tofacitinib. The chain's CDR3 is CATSRDPGNRMNEQFF. Written as DNA, the CDR3 is TGTGCCACCAGCAGAGATCCAGGAAATAGGATGAATGAGCAGTTCTTC.